The 19 T cell receptor beta chains in this list originate from one sample, sequenced in a study of graft-versus-host responses after intestinal transplantation. Repertoires were generated with immunoSEQ multiplex PCR, while TCRdb's copy carries only in-frame clones and drops some. The table records about 64,000 clones, roughly nine tenths of them present only once. Antigens for these TCRs are unknown. Sequences were derived from unstimulated CD8+ T cells sorted from spleen or lymph node cells, sampled before transplant. Receptor source: a human donor who was the organ donor for an intestinal transplant.

This sequence joins TRBV6-5 and TRBJ2-7; D is unresolved. Trimming pared 1 base from V and 3 bases from J, leaving 7 bases between. Germline values: CDR1 MNHEY, CDR2 SVGAGI. The CDR3 loop spans 13 amino acids. CDR3 nucleotides: TGTGCCAGCAGTTACTTTAACAGCTACGAGCAGTACTTC. Its translation: CASSYFNSYEQYF.

This sequence joins TRBV4-1 and TRBJ2-7, with 10 bases identical to TRBD2. The CDR3 runs to 16 residues. Trimming took 2 bases from V and 4 from J; bases not matched to a gene: 8. The germline V gene encodes CDR1 MGHRA and CDR2 YSYEKL. In nucleotides, the CDR3 is TGCGCCAGCAGCCAAACACATCTAGCGGGAGTTTACGAGCAGTACTTC. Translation: CASSQTHLAGVYEQYF.

This clone appeared once. This chain uses TRBV7-9 with TRBJ2-1; D gene unclear. The CDR3 consists of 13 residues. Germline V lookup: CDR1 SEHNR, CDR2 FQNEAQ (reference sequence). With 2 bases removed from V and 3 bases from J, the gap between germline ends came to 5 bases. In nucleotides, the CDR3 is TGTGCCAGCAGCTTAACTAACTACAATGAGCAGTTCTTC. Encoded protein: CASSLTNYNEQFF.

V usage is TRBV5-1 and J usage is TRBJ2-3; 9 bases align to TRBD2. V shed 5 bases and J 0 bases; nucleotides not matched to a gene: 10. The germline V gene has CDR1 SGHRS and CDR2 YFSETQ. The CDR3 consists of 17 residues. The CDR3 DNA reads as TGCGCCAGCAGGGGACTAGCTCGTTTCTCCAGCACAGATACGCAGTATTTT. It translates to CASRGLARFSSTDTQYF.

V is TRBV11-2 and J is TRBJ2-7; 9 positions agree with TRBD1. The germline V gene encodes CDR1 SGHAT and CDR2 FQNNGV. The CDR3 sequence is 16 residues long. The junction had 9 bases not matched to a gene; V was cut back by 1 base and J by 5 bases. DNA for the CDR3: TGTGCCAGCAGCTTAGTTTTTGGGACAGGGACTGACGAGCAGTACTTC. It is translated as CASSLVFGTGTDEQYF.

The V and J genes are TRBV5-4 and TRBJ2-1; 9 nucleotides line up with TRBD2. V dropped 0 bases and J dropped 4; count of bases not matched to a gene: 5. The germline V gene has CDR1 SGHNT and CDR2 YYREEE (reference sequence). The CDR3 is 16 amino acids. The CDR3 loop is CASSLVASGTYNEQFF. The CDR3 region has the DNA TGTGCCAGCAGCTTGGTGGCTAGCGGGACATACAATGAGCAGTTCTTC.

V is TRBV28 and J is TRBJ2-5, with D perhaps TRBD2 (5 bases). Germline V gene lookup returns CDR1 MDHEN and CDR2 SYDVKM. The CDR3 runs 12 residues. V was cut by 6 bases and J by 1 base, with 6 bases left in between. CDR3: CASSRGQETQYF. The CDR3 coding sequence is TGTGCCAGCAGCCGGGGCCAAGAGACCCAGTACTTC.

This sequence joins TRBV11-1 and TRBJ2-7; 10 nucleotides line up with TRBD2. The germline CDR1 and CDR2 sequences are SGHAT and FQDESV (reference sequence). After removal of 3 bases from V and 0 bases from J, the junction contained 2 bases not matched to a gene. This CDR3 has 15 amino acids. CDR3 loop: CASSFSGRSSYEQYF. For the CDR3, the DNA is TGTGCCAGCAGCTTTAGCGGGAGGAGCTCCTACGAGCAGTACTTC.

The gene calls are TRBV29-1 and TRBJ1-1, with TRBD1 identical over 7 bases. Losses at the gene ends were 2 bases for V and 5 bases for J; bases not matched to a gene: 17. CDR1 and CDR2 from the germline V gene are SQVTM and ANQGSEA. This CDR3 is built from 17 residues. The CDR3 nucleotides are TGCAGCGTTGAATTTGACGGGACAGAGGTTCGAGGGACTGAAGCTTTCTTT. Its translation: CSVEFDGTEVRGTEAFF.

This chain connects TRBV6-6 to TRBJ1-1, with D unresolved. CDR1 and CDR2 from the germline V gene are MNHNY and SVGAGI (reference sequence). V was clipped by 4 bases and J by 1 base, with 7 bases between them. The CDR3 runs to 13 residues. The CDR3 here is CASSWAQNTEAFF. The CDR3 DNA sequence: TGTGCCAGCAGTTGGGCTCAGAACACTGAAGCTTTCTTT.

The rearrangement links TRBV5-1 to TRBJ1-1; D gene ambiguous. Germline V lookup: CDR1 SGHRS, CDR2 YFSETQ. Trimming took 0 bases from V and 10 from J, leaving 19 bases between them. The CDR3 length is 15 residues. CDR3 protein: CASSLASPLRRRAFF. The CDR3, as DNA: TGCGCCAGCAGCTTGGCCTCCCCATTGAGACGGAGAGCTTTCTTT.

The chain carries TRBV5-1 and TRBJ2-2, with D tentatively TRBD2 (5 bases). Trimming left V 0 bases short and J 6 bases short, with 12 bases between. The CDR3 spans 15 residues. Germline V CDR1 and CDR2: SGHRS, YFSETQ. The CDR3 is CASSLAGGEAGELFF. The CDR3 DNA sequence: TGCGCCAGCAGCTTGGCCGGAGGAGAAGCCGGGGAGCTGTTTTTT.

V usage is TRBV4-3 and J usage is TRBJ2-7, with 9 positions matching TRBD1. Germline V gene sequence: CDR1 LGHNA, CDR2 YSLEER. This CDR3 contains 14 residues. V lost 3 bases to trimming and J lost 4 bases; unmatched junction nucleotides: 4. CDR3 amino acids: CASSQDRGYYEQYF. The CDR3 DNA is TGCGCCAGCAGCCAGGACAGGGGCTATTACGAGCAGTACTTC.

The V gene is TRBV19, the J gene TRBJ2-4; D unclear. Trimming took off 2 bases at V and 7 bases at J, with 6 bases between the two ends. The CDR3 is 12 amino acids. CDR1 and CDR2 (germline): LNHDA, SQIVND (reference sequence). For the CDR3, the DNA is TGTGCCAGTAGTATAAACGGGAACATTCAGTACTTC. It encodes CASSINGNIQYF.

This chain connects TRBV9 to TRBJ2-7, with 7 bases fitting TRBD1. The trim removed 0 bases at V and 2 bases at J, leaving 2 bases unmatched. The CDR3 consists of 14 residues. Looked up from germline, CDR1 is SGDLS and CDR2 is YYNGEE. The CDR3 loop is CASSVGTGTYEQYF. The CDR3 bases are TGTGCCAGCAGCGTAGGGACAGGAACCTACGAGCAGTACTTC.

The chain is built from TRBV7-2 and TRBJ2-3; a weak D match, TRBD2 (6 bases). Germline V lookup: CDR1 SGHTA, CDR2 FQGNSA. This CDR3 region has 15 residues. V was pared by 7 bases and J by 1 base, with 15 bases between. The CDR3 is CASTVTSLGTDTQYF. In nucleotides, the CDR3 is TGTGCCAGCACAGTAACTAGCTTGGGCACAGATACGCAGTATTTT.

The chain recombines TRBV27 with TRBJ2-7; TRBD1 matches 7 bases. This CDR3 region has 12 residues. Germline loops: CDR1 MNHEY, CDR2 SMNVEV (reference sequence). V gave up 8 bases and J gave up 6 bases; unmatched junction bases: 7. CDR3 amino acids: CASGITGAEQYF. The CDR3 DNA reads TGTGCCAGCGGCATTACAGGGGCCGAGCAGTACTTC.

The chain combines TRBV2 with TRBJ2-7; 7 nucleotides match TRBD2. Germline V lookup: CDR1 SNHLY, CDR2 FYNNEI. The CDR3 covers 16 residues. Unmatched junction bases numbered 12, after V lost 2 bases and J lost 5 bases. This CDR3 is CASSELLAGVSNEQYF. CDR3 DNA sequence: TGTGCCAGCAGTGAACTGTTGGCGGGAGTATCTAACGAGCAGTACTTC.

Written as DNA, the CDR3 is TGTGCCAGCAGTCCCATGGGGCTTGGCACAGATACGCAGTATTTT. This codes for CASSPMGLGTDTQYF. The chain is built from TRBV6-1 and TRBJ2-3; possible D gene TRBD1, 5 bases. This CDR3 has 15 residues. Trimming removed 5 bases at V and 1 base at J, with 13 bases between. Germline assignment: CDR1 MNHNS and CDR2 SASEGT.